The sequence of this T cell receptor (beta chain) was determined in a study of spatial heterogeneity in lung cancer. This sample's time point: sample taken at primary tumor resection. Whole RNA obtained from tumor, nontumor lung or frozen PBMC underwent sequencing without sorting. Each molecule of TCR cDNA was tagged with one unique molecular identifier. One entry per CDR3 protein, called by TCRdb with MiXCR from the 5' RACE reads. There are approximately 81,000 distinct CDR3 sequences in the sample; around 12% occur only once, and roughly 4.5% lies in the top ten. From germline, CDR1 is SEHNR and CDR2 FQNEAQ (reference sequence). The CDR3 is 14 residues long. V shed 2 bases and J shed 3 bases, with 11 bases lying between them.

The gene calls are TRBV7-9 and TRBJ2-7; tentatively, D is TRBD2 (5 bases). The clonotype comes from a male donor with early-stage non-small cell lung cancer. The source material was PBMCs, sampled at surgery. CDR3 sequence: CASSLNGENYEQYF. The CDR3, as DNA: TGTGCCAGCAGCTTAAACGGGGAGAACTACGAGCAGTACTTC.